This TCR beta chain is from a study of T cells after yellow fever vaccination. The wider study: Where fractions had low cell numbers, libraries were prepared from them with the SMART-Seq v4 Ultra Low Input RNA kit. Findings of the study overall: Peaking faster, on day 5 versus 15, the secondary response was nonetheless weaker. The authors detected almost none of the vaccine-responding clonotypes in sorted memory subsets on day 0.

As TCR cDNA was made by 5'RACE template switching, a universal primer site and UMIs were added. TCRdb processed the 5' RACE reads anew with MiXCR; each CDR3 protein has one entry. The table shows around 30,000 distinct CDR3 sequences, with just under 6.5% occurring only once. This clonotype came up many times. Germline V gene data show CDR1 as SQVTM and CDR2 as ANQGSEA. The V end was cut by 4 bases, the J end by 4 bases, with 10 bases between. The CDR3 loop spans 12 amino acids. The chain couples TRBV29-1 to TRBJ1-2; D unclear. The sequence was obtained from a man aged 25 to 40 who received the YFV17D yellow fever vaccine. Sequencing used PBMCs, either bulk or a sorted T-cell subset (CD4+, CD8+, memory, or dextramer-sorted; not recorded which), obtained on the day of the yellow fever booster vaccination. The CDR3 sequence is CSVGALGYGYTF. In nucleotides, the CDR3 is TGCAGCGTTGGGGCGCTAGGCTATGGCTACACCTTC.